The 29 T cell receptor beta chains below come from one sample, sequenced in a study of Ad26.COV2.S vaccination and SARS-CoV-2 variants. Method: immunoSEQ multiplex PCR; TCRdb's copy keeps in-frame clones and lacks some. The sample includes around 370,000 clones, 92% seen only once; the top ten take under 5%. The sequencing here drew on peripheral blood, taken after recovery from COVID-19. Receptors originate from a human donor who had recovered from COVID-19.

This chain joins TRBV7-3 and TRBJ1-4; no reliable D call. Per the germline V gene, CDR1 is SGHTA and CDR2 is FQGTGA. The CDR3 consists of 13 residues. Trimming took 10 bases from V and 5 from J, leaving 14 bases between them. CDR3 DNA: TGTGCCACTGGCACGAAACGGAATGAAAAACTGTTTTTT. Translated: CATGTKRNEKLFF.

V and J are TRBV7-8 and TRBJ1-1, with D unclear. Per the germline V gene, CDR1 is SGHVS and CDR2 is FQNEAQ. V lost 8 bases, J lost 1 base, and 11 bases lay in between. There are 13 residues in the CDR3. The CDR3 coding sequence is TGTGCCAGCGTCGTAGGAGGGAACACTGAAGCTTTCTTT. Protein sequence: CASVVGGNTEAFF.

The chain uses TRBV10-1 and TRBJ2-3; 10 bases fit TRBD1. Losses at the gene ends were 6 bases for V and 2 bases for J; bases not matched to a gene: 5. The CDR3 loop spans 15 amino acids. Germline V lookup: CDR1 WNHNN, CDR2 SYGVQD (reference sequence). DNA for the CDR3: TGCGCCAGCAGCCAGGACAGGGGGACCACAGATACGCAGTATTTT. Amino acid sequence: CASSQDRGTTDTQYF.

The chain is built from TRBV5-4 and TRBJ2-1; 14 bases are a match to TRBD2. Trimming at V came to 3 bases and at J to 2 bases, leaving 7 bases not matched to a gene. In germline, CDR1 is SGHNT, CDR2 YYREEE (reference sequence). The CDR3 extends over 18 amino acids. In nucleotides, the CDR3 is TGTGCCAGCAGCTCCGGGACTAGCGGGGGCGGGCCCTACAATGAGCAGTTCTTC. It specifies CASSSGTSGGGPYNEQFF.

This chain connects TRBV12-5 to TRBJ2-7, with D possibly TRBD1 on 7 matching bases. Looked up from germline, CDR1 is LGHNT and CDR2 is FRNRAP. This CDR3 region has 14 residues. Trimming took 5 bases from V and 3 from J, leaving 14 bases between them. The CDR3 nucleotides read TGTGCTAGTGGTGCGGGGACAGAATTCTACGAGCAGTACTTC. Residues: CASGAGTEFYEQYF.

The chain couples TRBV4-3 to TRBJ2-2; D not certain. V shed 5 bases and J shed 1 base, with 14 bases lying between them. Germline loops: CDR1 LGHNA, CDR2 YSLEER. The CDR3 totals 16 residues. The chain's CDR3 is CASSSRYGGNTGELFF. In DNA, the CDR3 is TGCGCCAGCAGCTCTCGATACGGCGGGAACACCGGGGAGCTGTTTTTT.

This clone is a singleton in its sample. Other DNA sequences in the same sample also yield this CDR3. CDR3 residues: CASSITGVGTEAFF. The CDR3 DNA is TGTGCCAGTAGTATAACAGGGGTGGGGACTGAAGCTTTCTTT. V and J are TRBV19 and TRBJ1-1; 7 positions match TRBD1. Germline V gene sequence: CDR1 LNHDA, CDR2 SQIVND (reference sequence). CDR3 length equals 14 residues. V shed 2 bases, J shed 5 bases, and the junction held 5 bases outside the gene matches. Full variable domain (outside the CDR3, taken from reference TRBV19 and TRBJ1-1): DGGITQSPKYLFRKEGQNVTLSCEQNLNHDAMYWYRQDPGQGLRLIYYSQIVNDFQKGDIAEGYSVSREKKESFPLTVTSAQKNPTAFYLCASSITGVGTEAFFGQGTRLTVV.

Concerning this clone: One end of the junction varies from germline; a read error may be responsible. This CDR3 is CASSMGAGQLETQYF. For the CDR3, the DNA is TGTGCTAGCAGCATGGGGGCAGGGCAATTAGAGACCCAGTACTTC. The chain carries TRBV7-7 and TRBJ2-5; tentative D call: TRBD1 (6 bases). Germline V gene lookup returns CDR1 SSHAT and CDR2 FNYEAQ (reference sequence). This CDR3 is built from 15 residues. Full variable domain (outside the CDR3, taken from reference TRBV7-7 and TRBJ2-5): GAGVSQSPRYKVTKRGQDVTLRCDPISSHATLYWYQQALGQGPEFLTYFNYEAQPDKSGLPSDRFSAERPEGSISTLTIQRTEQRDSAMYRCASSMGAGQLETQYFGPGTRLLVL.

The chain has TRBV5-1 and TRBJ1-4; the match to TRBD1 covers 7 bases. In germline, CDR1 is SGHRS, CDR2 YFSETQ. This CDR3 spans 14 amino acids. V lost 4 bases to trimming and J lost 4 bases; unmatched junction nucleotides: 4. The CDR3 bases are TGCGCCAGCAGCCGCCGGGACAGTAATGAAAAACTGTTTTTT. It specifies CASSRRDSNEKLFF.

The chain recombines TRBV5-4 with TRBJ2-7, with 8 positions matching TRBD2. V shed 0 bases, J shed 1 base, and the junction held 6 bases outside the gene matches. Germline V lookup: CDR1 SGHNT, CDR2 YYREEE (reference sequence). The CDR3 length is 16 residues. The CDR3 here is CASSLAGLAGSYEQYF. The CDR3 DNA reads TGTGCCAGCAGCTTGGCCGGTCTAGCGGGTTCCTACGAGCAGTACTTC.

The chain links TRBV5-6 to TRBJ1-5, with 7 bases matching TRBD1. The V gene end was trimmed by 2 bases and the J gene end by 0 bases; junction bases not matched to a gene: 5. The CDR3 totals 16 residues. Germline V gene lookup returns CDR1 SGHDT and CDR2 YYEEEE. The CDR3 nucleotides read TGTGCCAGCAGCTTAGGGACAGCCTCTAGCAATCAGCCCCAGCATTTT. Protein: CASSLGTASSNQPQHF.

The chain has TRBV3-1 (or the pseudogene TRBV3-2) and TRBJ1-5, with TRBD1 matching over 8 bases. This CDR3 contains 15 residues. The trim removed 3 bases at V and 4 bases at J, leaving 5 bases unmatched. CDR1 and CDR2 (germline): LGHDT, YNNKEL (reference sequence). CDR3 amino acids: CASSQTTGGNQPQHF. The CDR3 region has the DNA TGTGCCAGCAGCCAGACAACAGGGGGGAATCAGCCCCAGCATTTT.

The rearrangement uses TRBV18 and TRBJ2-1, with 7 positions matching TRBD1. This CDR3 region has 13 residues. With 6 bases clipped from V and 5 bases from J, the junction kept 4 bases outside the gene matches. Germline assignment: CDR1 KGHSH and CDR2 LQKENI. CDR3 in DNA: TGTGCCAGCTCGCCTGACAGGGACAATGAGCAGTTCTTC. It translates to CASSPDRDNEQFF. Full variable domain (missing parts from reference TRBV18 and TRBJ2-1): NAGVMQNPRHLVRRRGQEARLRCSPMKGHSHVYWYRQLPEEGLKFMVYLQKENIIDESGMPKERFSAEFPKEGPSILRIQQVVRGDSAAYFCASSPDRDNEQFFGPGTRLTVL.

The V gene is TRBV7-8, the J gene TRBJ1-6; D remains ambiguous. This CDR3 is built from 15 residues. V lost 1 base and J 9 bases, leaving 13 bases between the germline ends. The germline gives CDR1 SGHVS, CDR2 FQNEAQ. CDR3 sequence: CASSLDRVGSSPLHF. CDR3 nucleotide sequence: TGTGCCAGCAGCTTAGATCGGGTTGGGAGTTCACCCCTCCACTTT. Full variable domain (rest looked up from reference TRBV7-8 and TRBJ1-6): GAGVSQSPRYKVAKRGQDVALRCDPISGHVSLFWYQQALGQGPEFLTYFQNEAQLDKSGLPSDRFFAERPEGSVSTLKIQRTQQEDSAVYLCASSLDRVGSSPLHFGNGTRLTVT.

The J gene is TRBJ1-6, the V gene TRBV7-9, with D unresolved. The length of the CDR3 is 15 residues. Germline V gene data show CDR1 as SEHNR and CDR2 as FQNEAQ (reference sequence). V was shortened by 3 bases and J by 9 bases, with 15 bases between the two germline ends. CDR3 sequence (DNA): TGTGCCAGCAGCTTGATCAGTGGGGAGGGTTCACCCCTCCACTTT. This sequence encodes CASSLISGEGSPLHF.

A remark on this clone: This sample also contains other DNA sequences that code for the same CDR3. The chain uses TRBV2 and TRBJ1-2; 7 positions match TRBD1. Looked up from germline, CDR1 is SNHLY and CDR2 is FYNNEI. V lost 3 bases, J lost 8 bases, and 9 bases stayed unmatched. The CDR3 extends over 14 amino acids. The CDR3 sequence: CASSEGQQSYGYTF. In nucleotides, the CDR3 is TGTGCCAGCAGTGAGGGACAGCAAAGCTACGGCTACACCTTC.

The V gene is TRBV9, the J gene TRBJ1-1, with D possibly being TRBD1 (5 bases). The CDR3 is 17 amino acids. Looked up from germline, CDR1 is SGDLS and CDR2 is YYNGEE. Trimming cost V 0 bases and J 1 base, with 16 bases left between them. The chain's CDR3 is CASSVDPSPGGNTEAFF. CDR3 DNA sequence: TGTGCCAGCAGCGTAGATCCCTCCCCCGGGGGGAACACTGAAGCTTTCTTT.

Points on this clone: At the DNA level, this CDR3 is encoded by other sequences in the same sample as well. V is TRBV20-1 and J is TRBJ1-1; D not certain. Germline values: CDR1 DFQATT, CDR2 SNEGSKA (reference sequence). Trimming pared 1 base from V and 4 bases from J, leaving 4 bases between. This CDR3 has 11 residues. CDR3 DNA sequence: TGCAGTGCTAGAGTGAGCACTGAAGCTTTCTTT. Translated, it gives CSARVSTEAFF.

The chain uses TRBV7-9 and TRBJ2-1; possibly TRBD1 for D (7 bases). Germline lookup yields CDR1 SEHNR and CDR2 FQNEAQ (reference sequence). This CDR3 is built from 15 residues. With 2 bases removed from V and 5 bases from J, the gap between germline ends came to 13 bases. The CDR3 is CASSLMAGGNNEQFF. Written as DNA, the CDR3 is TGTGCCAGCAGCTTAATGGCAGGGGGGAACAATGAGCAGTTCTTC.

The chain links TRBV18 to TRBJ1-2; D call uncertain. Germline V lookup: CDR1 KGHSH, CDR2 LQKENI. This CDR3 is built from 15 residues. Trimming cost V 3 bases and J 4 bases, with 15 bases left between them. CDR3 coding DNA: TGTGCCAGCTCACCTCTTTCTCAGGAACCCTATGGCTACACCTTC. Its protein product is CASSPLSQEPYGYTF.

V gene TRBV5-6 combines with J gene TRBJ2-1, with a weak D call TRBD2 (5 bases). The ends were cut back, 7 bases at V and 0 bases at J, with 11 bases in the middle. Germline V gene lookup returns CDR1 SGHDT and CDR2 YYEEEE. The CDR3 is 14 amino acids. CDR3 bases: TGTGCCAGCGGAGGAGGTAGCTCCTACAATGAGCAGTTCTTC. Translated: CASGGGSSYNEQFF.

The chain joins TRBV5-1 to TRBJ2-7, with 10 bases identical to TRBD2. This CDR3 region has 14 residues. The J segment lost 5 bases and the V segment lost 1 base, leaving 3 bases of the junction unmatched. Per the germline V gene, CDR1 is SGHRS and CDR2 is YFSETQ. The CDR3, as DNA: TGCGCCAGCAGCTTGACTAGCGGGGTCGACGAGCAGTACTTC. This translates into CASSLTSGVDEQYF. The full variable domain, rest sourced from reference TRBV5-1 and TRBJ2-7, is KAGVTQTPRYLIKTRGQQVTLSCSPISGHRSVSWYQQTPGQGLQFLFEYFSETQRNKGNFPGRFSGRQFSNSRSEMNVSTLELGDSALYLCASSLTSGVDEQYFGPGTRLTVT.

The gene calls are TRBV6-6 and TRBJ1-6; 8 positions match TRBD1. Germline CDR1 MNHNY, CDR2 SVGAGI (reference sequence). Trimming at V came to 5 bases and at J to 0 bases, leaving 6 bases not matched to a gene. CDR3 size: 17 residues. In DNA form, the CDR3 reads TGTGCCAGCAGTCCCGGACAGGGAAGCTCCTATAATTCACCCCTCCACTTT. Translated, it gives CASSPGQGSSYNSPLHF.

The sample holds one count of this clone. J is TRBJ1-2 and V is TRBV5-1; D is unclear. Per germline, CDR1 SGHRS and CDR2 YFSETQ. The CDR3 is 13 residues long. V gave up 3 bases and J gave up 3 bases, with 9 bases separating them. The CDR3 coding sequence is TGCGCCAGCAGCTCGAAGGTGGACTATGGCTACACCTTC. Its translation is CASSSKVDYGYTF.

The rearrangement uses TRBV6-1 and TRBJ1-3, with D possibly matching TRBD1 (5 bases). CDR1 is MNHNS and CDR2 is SASEGT in the germline V gene. This CDR3 contains 16 residues. The ends were cut back, 2 bases at V and 4 bases at J, with 15 bases in the middle. CDR3: CASSENQGVAGNTIYF. The CDR3 nucleotides are TGTGCCAGCAGTGAAAATCAAGGGGTAGCCGGAAACACCATATATTTT.

The rearrangement links TRBV12-3 or TRBV12-4 to TRBJ2-7; 10 bases are a match to TRBD2. CDR3 size: 13 residues. V dropped 8 bases and J dropped 2; count of bases not matched to a gene: 3. DNA for the CDR3: TGTGCCAGCGGACTAGCGGATACCTACGAGCAGTACTTC. The encoded protein is CASGLADTYEQYF.

The chain recombines TRBV24-1 with TRBJ2-5; no definite D call. V lost 4 bases to trimming and J lost 1 base, with 9 bases between them. Germline CDR1 KGHDR, CDR2 SFDVKD. This CDR3 spans 14 amino acids. The CDR3 bases are TGTGCCACCAGTGACCCGACAAGCCAAGAGACCCAGTACTTC. It is translated as CATSDPTSQETQYF.

The chain recombines TRBV6-5 with TRBJ1-3, with TRBD1 identical over 7 bases. CDR1 is MNHEY, CDR2 SVGAGI, per germline. The CDR3 is 15 residues long. With V trimmed by 8 bases and J by 2 bases, 9 bases remained unmatched. In nucleotides, the CDR3 is TGTGCCAGCGCAAAGACAGGGTCCCCTGGAAACACCATATATTTT. Protein: CASAKTGSPGNTIYF.

In DNA form, the CDR3 reads TGTGCCAGCAGCTTATCCACAGGGCTACCTTCTGGAAACACCATATATTTT. Its translation is CASSLSTGLPSGNTIYF. The chain couples TRBV7-2 to TRBJ1-3; D is possibly TRBD1 (6 bases). Between the trimmed V and J ends, which lost 2 bases and 1 base, there was a span of 15 bases. Per the germline V gene, CDR1 is SGHTA and CDR2 is FQGNSA. The CDR3 consists of 17 residues.